Following are 24 T cell receptor beta chains from one sample sequenced in a study of T cells after somatic rescue of genetic block. TCRdb's copy holds only in-frame clones and misses some; the assay was immunoSEQ multiplex PCR. Of about 15,000 clones in the sample, under 75% were seen once. Sequencing used peripheral blood mononuclear cells (PBMCs). These receptors all come from a boy aged 5 to 17.

The chain recombines TRBV27 with TRBJ2-5; D is unresolved. TRBJ2-7 explains the end of the DNA better; the J call may be wrong. Germline CDR1 and CDR2: MNHEY and SMNVEV (reference sequence). This CDR3 spans 15 amino acids. The CDR3: CASSFGEQPPYEQYF. The CDR3 DNA reads TGTGCCAGCAGTTTTGGGGAACAGCCCCCCTACGAGCAGTACTTC.

The gene calls are TRBV10-3 and TRBJ2-1, with 14 bases lining up with TRBD2. J gave up 2 bases and V 0 bases, and 0 bases lay outside the gene matches. CDR1 ENHRY and CDR2 SYGVKD come from the germline V gene. CDR3 length: 17 residues. CDR3 DNA sequence: TGTGCCATCAGTGAGTCGACTAGCGGGAGGGCCTACAATGAGCAGTTCTTC. Translated, it gives CAISESTSGRAYNEQFF.

The chain recombines TRBV18 with TRBJ2-1; D uncertain. Germline values: CDR1 KGHSH, CDR2 LQKENI. The CDR3 sequence is 18 residues long. Deletions cut 2 bases from V and 0 bases from J, with 17 bases between. CDR3 sequence reads: CASSPKRLTLPSYNEQFF. DNA of the CDR3: TGTGCCAGCTCACCAAAGAGGCTCACCCTTCCCTCCTACAATGAGCAGTTCTTC.

Regarding this clone: At one end the junction does not follow the germline gene, possibly because of a read error. The J gene is TRBJ2-3, the V gene TRBV2; 7 bases align to TRBD1. CDR1 and CDR2 (germline): SNHLY, FYNNEI. CDR3 size: 16 residues. The CDR3 sequence is CASSERPRDSRDTQYF. CDR3 in DNA: TGTGCCAGCAGTGAAAGGCCTCGGGACAGCAGAGATACGCAGTATTTT.

V usage is TRBV7-9 and J usage is TRBJ2-3; D remains ambiguous. The germline CDR1 and CDR2 sequences are SEHNR and FQNEAQ (reference sequence). Trimming removed 1 base from V and 4 bases from J, with 9 bases in between. The CDR3 totals 14 residues. Written as DNA, the CDR3 is TGTGCCAGCAGCTTAGGGGGAAACCCAGATACGCAGTATTTT. Its protein product is CASSLGGNPDTQYF.

CDR3: CASSPMGGRATGELFF. The CDR3 DNA is TGTGCCAGCAGCCCCATGGGGGGGCGGGCCACCGGGGAGCTGTTTTTT. This rearrangement joins TRBV7-3 to TRBJ2-2, with TRBD2 as a possible D gene (7 bases). Germline V CDR1 and CDR2: SGHTA, FQGTGA. Trimming took off 5 bases at V and 4 bases at J, with 17 bases between the two ends. This CDR3 region has 16 residues.

The V call is TRBV6-1, the J call TRBJ2-5, with TRBD1 as a possible D gene (6 bases). The DNA end favors TRBJ2-7, so the J call may be wrong. This CDR3 contains 15 residues. CDR1 and CDR2 from the germline V gene are MNHNS and SASEGT. The CDR3 nucleotides read TGTGCCAGCAGTGGAGAAGGGGACATTGCCTACGAGCAGTACTTC. This gives the protein CASSGEGDIAYEQYF.

The chain recombines TRBV5-1 with TRBJ2-1; perhaps TRBD2 as D (5 bases). The CDR3 contains 15 residues. V lost 3 bases and J lost 6, with 16 bases in between. Germline V lookup: CDR1 SGHRS, CDR2 YFSETQ. CDR3 bases: TGCGCCAGCAGCTCCTTTGGGAGTAATGCCAATGAGCAGTTCTTC. Translated: CASSSFGSNANEQFF.

This CDR3 is CASSVTTSGGRTDTQYF. The CDR3 coding sequence is TGTGCCAGCAGCGTAACCACTAGCGGGGGACGCACAGATACGCAGTATTTT. This chain joins TRBV9 and TRBJ2-3, with 11 bases identical to TRBD2. The CDR3 consists of 17 residues. Germline V gene lookup returns CDR1 SGDLS and CDR2 YYNGEE. V lost 1 base and J lost 1; bases outside the gene matches: 5.

The rearrangement joins TRBV27 to TRBJ2-1; tentatively, D is TRBD2 (6 bases). CDR1 is MNHEY and CDR2 is SMNVEV in the germline V gene (reference sequence). The ends were cut back, 5 bases at V and 1 base at J, with 18 bases in the middle. This CDR3 is built from 17 residues. The CDR3 sequence: CASSPPTSQISYNEQFF. As DNA, the CDR3 is TGTGCCAGCAGTCCCCCAACTAGCCAGATATCCTACAATGAGCAGTTCTTC.

This sequence joins TRBV6-1 and TRBJ2-7; D possibly uses TRBD1 or TRBD2 (5 bases each). CDR1 and CDR2 from the germline V gene are MNHNS and SASEGT. CDR3 length: 15 residues. V gave up 8 bases and J gave up 7 bases, with 24 bases separating them. This CDR3 is CASPGTGSLWGEQYF. For the CDR3, the DNA is TGTGCCAGCCCAGGAACGGGATCCCTTTGGGGGGAGCAGTACTTC.

Sample share makes this clone hyperexpanded. The same CDR3 arises from other DNA sequences in this sample as well. The chain employs TRBV2 and TRBJ2-2; D is undetermined. Looked up from germline, CDR1 is SNHLY and CDR2 is FYNNEI. CDR3 length: 13 residues. V was clipped by 5 bases and J by 3 bases, with 7 bases between them. CDR3 sequence: CASSFQDTGELFF. The CDR3 nucleotides read TGTGCCAGCAGTTTCCAGGACACCGGGGAGCTGTTTTTT.

The V and J genes are TRBV5-1 and TRBJ2-5; D gene uncertain. The end of the DNA is better explained by TRBJ2-7, so the J call may be wrong. The CDR3 contains 13 residues. Germline V CDR1 and CDR2: SGHRS, YFSETQ. CDR3 in DNA: TGCGCCAGCAGCCCCCTAGGCTCCTACGAGCAGTACTTC. It specifies CASSPLGSYEQYF.

The chain combines TRBV29-1 with TRBJ2-5, with 8 bases that match TRBD2. The CDR3 spans 12 residues. Germline trimming cut 6 bases from V and 1 base from J; bases unmatched to any gene: 1. From germline, CDR1 is SQVTM and CDR2 ANQGSEA. CDR3 loop: CSVTSGQETQYF. Here the CDR3 DNA reads TGCAGCGTAACTAGCGGCCAAGAGACCCAGTACTTC.

This clone was detected only once. V and J are TRBV5-1 and TRBJ2-5; D uncertain. Germline CDR1 SGHRS, CDR2 YFSETQ. CDR3 length: 14 amino acids. Trimming took off 0 bases at V and 0 bases at J, with 6 bases between the two ends. The DNA of the CDR3 is TGCGCCAGCAGCTTGGACGGCTACCAAGAGACCCAGTACTTC. This translates into CASSLDGYQETQYF.

The V and J genes are TRBV10-3 and TRBJ2-7; 9 nucleotides line up with TRBD2. Germline CDR1 reads ENHRY; CDR2 reads SYGVKD. CDR3 length: 15 amino acids. V lost 3 bases and J lost 2; bases outside the gene matches: 5. The CDR3 is CAISDWLAGPYEQYF. DNA for the CDR3: TGTGCCATCAGTGACTGGCTAGCGGGACCCTACGAGCAGTACTTC.

This chain uses TRBV9 with TRBJ1-2; D is uncertain. V shed 0 bases and J shed 13 bases, with 13 bases lying between them. The germline V gene has CDR1 SGDLS and CDR2 YYNGEE. The CDR3 totals 12 residues. This chain's CDR3 is CASSVAQGPGTF. The CDR3 DNA follows: TGTGCCAGCAGCGTAGCTCAAGGACCCGGCACCTTC.

The rearrangement links TRBV5-1 to TRBJ2-5; tentatively, D is TRBD2 (6 bases). Between the trimmed V and J ends, which lost 4 bases and 4 bases, there was a span of 14 bases. The CDR3 consists of 14 residues. Germline V gives CDR1 SGHRS, CDR2 YFSETQ. CDR3 protein: CASSPEGFRETQYF. The CDR3 DNA follows: TGCGCCAGCAGCCCGGAGGGTTTCCGAGAGACCCAGTACTTC.

V and J are TRBV7-9 and TRBJ1-6; TRBD1 is a possible D gene (5 bases). Germline V gives CDR1 SEHNR, CDR2 FQNEAQ (reference sequence). V lost 2 bases and J 9 bases, leaving 20 bases between the germline ends. The CDR3 is made up of 17 amino acids. The CDR3 DNA sequence: TGTGCCAGCAGCTTACTTGGGGGGGAAGATGGTGGTTCACCCCTCCACTTT. This translates into CASSLLGGEDGGSPLHF.

The chain has TRBV6-6 and TRBJ2-4; TRBD2 is a possible D gene (6 bases). The CDR3 contains 13 residues. Trimming pared 0 bases from V and 6 bases from J, leaving 6 bases between. The V gene's germline CDR1 is MNHNY and CDR2 SVGAGI (reference sequence). The CDR3: CASSYSGGNIQYF. The CDR3 DNA follows: TGTGCCAGCAGTTACTCGGGGGGAAACATTCAGTACTTC.

The chain uses TRBV18 and TRBJ1-2; weak D call: TRBD1 (6 bases). Germline loops: CDR1 KGHSH, CDR2 LQKENI. The CDR3 loop spans 18 amino acids. V was clipped by 3 bases and J by 1 base, with 21 bases between them. This chain's CDR3 is CASSPSGGASRHNYGYTF. CDR3 sequence (DNA): TGTGCCAGCTCACCCTCTGGGGGGGCGTCCAGACATAACTATGGCTACACCTTC.

The chain employs TRBV10-3 and TRBJ1-3; D is uncertain. The CDR3 is made up of 15 amino acids. The germline V and J ends were trimmed by 8 bases and 0 bases, with 14 bases remaining between them. From germline, CDR1 is ENHRY and CDR2 SYGVKD. CDR3 loop: CAIARPSSSGNTIYF. CDR3 sequence (DNA): TGTGCCATCGCCCGCCCTAGTAGCTCTGGAAACACCATATATTTT.

In its sample, this clone was seen a few times. V and J are TRBV27 and TRBJ1-2; 9 bases agree with TRBD1. The CDR3 is 20 amino acids. Germline CDR1 reads MNHEY; CDR2 reads SMNVEV (reference sequence). The ends lost 3 bases at V and 5 bases at J; junction bases unmatched: 22. This CDR3 is CASSLFSGTGKSSHIYGYTF. The CDR3 DNA reads as TGTGCCAGCAGTTTGTTTTCCGGGACAGGGAAAAGTTCCCACATTTATGGCTACACCTTC.

This chain joins TRBV13 and TRBJ2-3; 9 bases are shared with TRBD2. V lost 2 bases and J lost 3; bases outside the gene matches: 6. The germline V gene has CDR1 PRHDT and CDR2 FYEKMQ (reference sequence). The CDR3 consists of 16 residues. DNA of the CDR3: TGTGCCAGCAGCTTACCTAGCGGGATAGGAACAGATACGCAGTATTTT. Protein product: CASSLPSGIGTDTQYF.